The T cell receptor (beta chain) described here comes from a study of blood T cells in healthy people across ages. The germline CDR1 and CDR2 sequences are MDHEN and SYDVKM. The J segment lost 11 bases and the V segment lost 3 bases, leaving 11 bases of the junction unmatched. The CDR3 sequence is 15 residues long. Primers used in a second PCR of about 6 to 12 cycles were a sample-barcoded 5' primer and a J-beta primer mix. Each CDR3 protein gets one entry after TCRdb re-called the 5' RACE reads with MiXCR. The table includes about 1,500,000 distinct CDR3 sequences, roughly 40% detected once. The receptor was isolated from a woman between 18 and 30 years old in good health. Sample: blood. The V gene is TRBV28, the J gene TRBJ2-5, with TRBD2 matching 11 bases. CDR3 sequence: CASSFGLAGGNEQYF. The CDR3, as DNA: TGTGCCAGCAGTTTCGGGCTAGCGGGGGGCAATGAGCAGTACTTC.